The clone carrying this TCR beta chain was seen once. This entry comes from a study of cytomegalovirus exposure and HLA in healthy donors. PCR employed 60 Vbeta and 13 Jbeta primers. Sequencing used immunoSEQ multiplex PCR; TCRdb keeps in-frame clones, though not all of them. The top ten hold around 9.9% of the sample, which has roughly 110,000 clones, 77% seen once. The sequence was collected from a man in his forties in good health and CMV-seropositive. The sample was PBMCs.

CDR3 sequence: CASDGGPGSYGYTF. The CDR3, as DNA: TGTGCCTCCGATGGCGGGCCGGGTTCTTATGGCTACACCTTC. This chain links TRBV19 with TRBJ1-2; D gene ambiguous. V was pared by 11 bases and J by 5 bases, with 21 bases between. Germline assignment: CDR1 LNHDA and CDR2 SQIVND (reference sequence). This CDR3 has 14 amino acids.